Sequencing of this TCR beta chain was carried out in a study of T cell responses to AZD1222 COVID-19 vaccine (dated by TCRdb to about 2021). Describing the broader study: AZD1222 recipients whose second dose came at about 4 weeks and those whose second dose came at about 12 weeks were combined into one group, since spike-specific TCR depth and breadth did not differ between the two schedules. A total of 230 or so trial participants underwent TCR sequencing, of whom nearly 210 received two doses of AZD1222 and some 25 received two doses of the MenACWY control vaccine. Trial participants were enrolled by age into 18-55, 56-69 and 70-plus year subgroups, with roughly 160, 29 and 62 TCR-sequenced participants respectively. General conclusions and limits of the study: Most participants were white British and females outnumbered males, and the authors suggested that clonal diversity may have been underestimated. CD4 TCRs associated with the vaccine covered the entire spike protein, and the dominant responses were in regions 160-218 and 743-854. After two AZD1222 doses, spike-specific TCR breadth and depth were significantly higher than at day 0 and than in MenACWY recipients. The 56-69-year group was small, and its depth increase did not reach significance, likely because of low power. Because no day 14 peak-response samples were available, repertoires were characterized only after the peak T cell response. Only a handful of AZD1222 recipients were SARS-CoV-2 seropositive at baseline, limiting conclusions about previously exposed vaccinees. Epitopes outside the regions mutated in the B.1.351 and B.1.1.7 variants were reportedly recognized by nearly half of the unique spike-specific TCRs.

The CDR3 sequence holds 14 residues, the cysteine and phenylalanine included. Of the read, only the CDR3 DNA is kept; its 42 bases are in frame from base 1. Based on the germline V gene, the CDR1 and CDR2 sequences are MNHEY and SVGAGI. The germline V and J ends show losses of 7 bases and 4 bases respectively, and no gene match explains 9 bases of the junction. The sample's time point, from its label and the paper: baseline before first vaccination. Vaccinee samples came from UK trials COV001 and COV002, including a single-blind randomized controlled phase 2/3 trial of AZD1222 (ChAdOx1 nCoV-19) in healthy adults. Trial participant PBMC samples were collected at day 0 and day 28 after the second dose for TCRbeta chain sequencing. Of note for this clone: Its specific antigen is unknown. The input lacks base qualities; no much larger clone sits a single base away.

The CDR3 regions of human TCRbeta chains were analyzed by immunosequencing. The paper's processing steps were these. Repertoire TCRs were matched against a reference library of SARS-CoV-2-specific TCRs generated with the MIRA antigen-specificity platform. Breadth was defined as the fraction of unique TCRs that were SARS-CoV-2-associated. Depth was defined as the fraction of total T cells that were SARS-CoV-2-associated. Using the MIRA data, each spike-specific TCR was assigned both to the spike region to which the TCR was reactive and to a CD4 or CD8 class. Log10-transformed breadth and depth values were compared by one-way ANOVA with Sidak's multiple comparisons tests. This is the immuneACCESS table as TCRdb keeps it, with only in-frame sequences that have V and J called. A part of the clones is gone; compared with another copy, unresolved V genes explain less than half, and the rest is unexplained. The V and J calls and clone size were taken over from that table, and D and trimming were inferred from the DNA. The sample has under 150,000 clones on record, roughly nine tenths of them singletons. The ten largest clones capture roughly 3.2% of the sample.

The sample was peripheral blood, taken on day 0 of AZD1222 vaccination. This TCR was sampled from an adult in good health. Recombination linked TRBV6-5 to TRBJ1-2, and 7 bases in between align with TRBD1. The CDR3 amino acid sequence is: CASKEGGQTYGYTF. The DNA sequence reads TGTGCCAGCAAGGAGGGGGGACAGACCTATGGCTACACCTTC.